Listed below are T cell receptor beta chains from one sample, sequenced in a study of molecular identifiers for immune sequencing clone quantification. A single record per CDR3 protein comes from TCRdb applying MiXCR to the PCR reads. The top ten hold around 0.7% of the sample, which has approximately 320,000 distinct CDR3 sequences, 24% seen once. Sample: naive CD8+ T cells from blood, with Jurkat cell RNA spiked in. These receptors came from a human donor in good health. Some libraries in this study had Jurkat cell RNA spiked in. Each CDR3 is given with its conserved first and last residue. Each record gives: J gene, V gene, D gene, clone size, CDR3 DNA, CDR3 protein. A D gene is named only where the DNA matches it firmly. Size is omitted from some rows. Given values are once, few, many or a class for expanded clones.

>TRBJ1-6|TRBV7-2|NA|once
TGTGCCGGCGCAGATGGGGAGCAACTCCACTTT
CAGADGEQLHF
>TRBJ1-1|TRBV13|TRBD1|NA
TGTGCCAGCAGTCTAAGACAGGGGAAGTTGAGTTTCCAAGCTTTCTTT
CASSLRQGKLSFQAFF
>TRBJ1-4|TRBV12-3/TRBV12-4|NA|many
TGTGCCAGCAGTTCGGGGGTCGATGAAAAACTGTTTTTT
CASSSGVDEKLFF
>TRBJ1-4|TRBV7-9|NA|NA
TGTGCCAGCAGCCGAGGACAGCTTGAAAAACTGTTTTTT
CASSRGQLEKLFF
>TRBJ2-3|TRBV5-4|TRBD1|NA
TGTGCCAGCTGCTTGGAGGGCGCAGGGGGCGCTTATCTAACAGATACGCAGTATTTT
CASCLEGAGGAYLTDTQYF
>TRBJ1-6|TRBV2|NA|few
TGTGCCAGCAGTGAAGTCACCGGAAGATCACCCCTCCACTTT
CASSEVTGRSPLHF
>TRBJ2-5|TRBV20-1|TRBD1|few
TGCAGTGCTAGAGATCAGGACAGGTACCAAGAGACCCAGTACTTC
CSARDQDRYQETQYF
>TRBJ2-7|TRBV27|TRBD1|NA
TGTGCCAGCAGTTGGGGCTCCGGGACAGACACCTACGAGCAGTACTTC
CASSWGSGTDTYEQYF
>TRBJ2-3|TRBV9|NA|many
TGTGCCAGCAGCGTAGGGACCACAGATACGCAGTATTTT
CASSVGTTDTQYF
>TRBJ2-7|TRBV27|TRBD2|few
TGTGCCAGCAGCACCCGACTAGCGAGCTACGAGCAGTACTTC
CASSTRLASYEQYF
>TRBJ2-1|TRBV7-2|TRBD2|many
TGTGCCAGCAGCTTAGATCCGGGACTAGCCTACAATGAGCAGTTCTTC
CASSLDPGLAYNEQFF
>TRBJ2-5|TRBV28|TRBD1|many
TGTGCCAGCAAGTACAGGGGATCAAAGGGCCAAGAGACCCAGTACTTC
CASKYRGSKGQETQYF
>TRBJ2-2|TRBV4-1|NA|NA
TGCGCCAGCAGCCTGGCCGAGGGGACCGGGGAGCTGTTTTTT
CASSLAEGTGELFF
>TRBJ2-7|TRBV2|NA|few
TGTGCCAGCAGGGAGTACACGGGACAAGGGATCGTTAAGGCCTACGAGCAGTACTTC
CASREYTGQGIVKAYEQYF
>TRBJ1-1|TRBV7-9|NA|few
TGTGCCAGCAGCTCTTCGCGGTTGGATAGAAGCACTGAAGCTTTCTTT
CASSSSRLDRSTEAFF
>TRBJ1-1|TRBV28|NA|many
TGTGCCACCTATGGTAGATCGACGGGTTTGAACACTGAAGCTTTCTTT
CATYGRSTGLNTEAFF
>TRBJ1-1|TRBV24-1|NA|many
TGTGCCACCAGTGATGGGAGAGGCACTGAAGCTTTCTTT
CATSDGRGTEAFF
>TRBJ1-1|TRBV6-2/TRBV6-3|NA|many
TGTGCCAACCTGGGACTTCAAGAAACTGAAGCTTTCTTT
CANLGLQETEAFF